Below are 30 T cell receptor beta chains sequenced from a single sample in a study of blood T cell repertoires in COVID-19. Sequenced by immunoSEQ multiplex PCR; TCRdb stores in-frame clones only, minus some. This sample has about 160,000 clones, with around 90% found just once. Source material: peripheral blood. Receptor source: a man aged 18 to 35 with acute or convalescent COVID-19.

This chain links TRBV9 with TRBJ2-5; 11 nucleotides line up with TRBD2. This CDR3 region has 14 residues. Germline CDR1 is SGDLS and CDR2 is YYNGEE. With 2 bases clipped from V and 3 bases from J, the junction kept 0 bases outside the gene matches. CDR3: CASSVTSGEETQYF. The CDR3 coding sequence is TGTGCCAGCAGCGTGACTAGCGGGGAAGAGACCCAGTACTTC.

As regards this clone: The same CDR3 is also encoded by other DNA sequences in this sample. The rearrangement uses TRBV24-1 and TRBJ1-1; the match to TRBD1 covers 9 bases. The germline gives CDR1 KGHDR, CDR2 SFDVKD. The V segment lost 3 bases and the J segment 1 base; nucleotides outside the gene matches: 2. This CDR3 region has 15 residues. The CDR3 DNA is TGTGCCACCAGTGATCCGGGACAGGGGAACACTGAAGCTTTCTTT. Protein product: CATSDPGQGNTEAFF.

The chain is built from TRBV9 and TRBJ1-3; maybe TRBD1 (6 bases). Germline lookup yields CDR1 SGDLS and CDR2 YYNGEE. The CDR3 has 15 residues. V lost 3 bases, J lost 0 bases, and 10 bases lay in between. For the CDR3, the DNA is TGTGCCAGCAGCGGCAGGGGCCTCTCTGGAAACACCATATATTTT. This encodes CASSGRGLSGNTIYF.

This chain joins TRBV12-3 or TRBV12-4 and TRBJ1-4; weak D call: TRBD1 (6 bases). The CDR3 has 12 amino acids. Trimming shortened V by 6 bases and J by 6 bases, and 8 bases separated the two germline ends. The CDR3 loop reads CASRQGHEKLFF. For the CDR3, the DNA is TGTGCCAGCAGACAGGGCCATGAAAAACTGTTTTTT.

The chain carries TRBV18 and TRBJ2-3; 7 bases match TRBD1. V lost 3 bases and J lost 0; bases outside the gene matches: 6. This CDR3 contains 16 residues. CDR1 is KGHSH, CDR2 LQKENI, per germline. CDR3 amino acids: CASSPGQVSSTDTQYF. The CDR3 bases are TGTGCCAGCTCACCCGGACAGGTCTCTAGCACAGATACGCAGTATTTT.

This chain joins TRBV25-1 and TRBJ2-5; TRBD2 agrees at 7 bases. CDR1 and CDR2 from the germline V gene are MGHDK and SYGVNS. V trimming: 1 base; J trimming: 5 bases; junction bases outside the gene matches: 10. CDR3 length: 16 amino acids. CDR3 coding DNA: TGTGCCAGCAGTGAATCATTCGGGGGGACTCGGGAGACCCAGTACTTC. As protein: CASSESFGGTRETQYF.

A few counts support this clone. This rearrangement joins TRBV10-1 to TRBJ2-1; possibly TRBD2 for D (6 bases). V gave up 8 bases and J gave up 7 bases, with 15 bases separating them. CDR3 length: 13 amino acids. Germline V gene sequence: CDR1 WNHNN, CDR2 SYGVQD (reference sequence). The CDR3 region is CASSSVEGNEQFF. The CDR3, as DNA: TGCGCCAGCTCCTCGGTGGAGGGGAATGAGCAGTTCTTC.

The rearrangement uses TRBV7-8 and TRBJ1-2; D call uncertain. There are 14 residues in the CDR3. Germline CDR1 SGHVS, CDR2 FQNEAQ. Trimming cost V 5 bases and J 2 bases, with 12 bases left between them. The CDR3 DNA follows: TGTGCCAGCAGCCCCCGAGAAAGCAACTATGGCTACACCTTC. This sequence encodes CASSPRESNYGYTF.

This chain connects TRBV18 to TRBJ2-7; D perhaps matches TRBD1 (6 bases). The V and J ends lost 2 bases and 3 bases respectively, with 11 bases between them. Germline loops: CDR1 KGHSH, CDR2 LQKENI. The CDR3 is 14 residues long. DNA for the CDR3: TGTGCCAGCTCACCAGGGGGCGAGAACTACGAGCAGTACTTC. Translating it yields CASSPGGENYEQYF.

The chain combines TRBV19 with TRBJ1-2, with D possibly TRBD1 on 6 matching bases. CDR1 and CDR2 (germline): LNHDA, SQIVND (reference sequence). The CDR3 runs 15 residues. V lost 6 bases, J lost 0 bases, and 14 bases lay in between. The CDR3 bases are TGTGCCAGTAGGCCCCAGGGGCCGACTAACTATGGCTACACCTTC. This gives the protein CASRPQGPTNYGYTF. Full variable domain (missing parts from reference TRBV19 and TRBJ1-2): DGGITQSPKYLFRKEGQNVTLSCEQNLNHDAMYWYRQDPGQGLRLIYYSQIVNDFQKGDIAEGYSVSREKKESFPLTVTSAQKNPTAFYLCASRPQGPTNYGYTFGSGTRLTVV.

The chain links TRBV20-1 to TRBJ1-4; 8 bases align to TRBD1. V gave up 3 bases and J gave up 0 bases; unmatched junction bases: 3. Germline lookup yields CDR1 DFQATT and CDR2 SNEGSKA (reference sequence). The CDR3 is 15 amino acids. CDR3 protein: CSASDRGSTNEKLFF. In DNA form, the CDR3 reads TGCAGTGCTAGTGACAGGGGTTCAACTAATGAAAAACTGTTTTTT.

This chain connects TRBV14 to TRBJ1-6, with 7 bases aligning to TRBD1. The CDR3 is 13 residues long. From germline, CDR1 is SGHDN and CDR2 FVKESK. The ends lost 3 bases at V and 8 bases at J; junction bases unmatched: 1. CDR3 nucleotide sequence: TGTGCCAGCAGCCAGACAGGGCATTCACCCCTCCACTTT. It codes for CASSQTGHSPLHF.

The V and J genes are TRBV5-1 and TRBJ1-6; 8 nucleotides align to TRBD1. CDR3 length equals 15 residues. Germline V gives CDR1 SGHRS, CDR2 YFSETQ. V gave up 4 bases and J gave up 6 bases; unmatched junction bases: 6. CDR3 DNA sequence: TGCGCCAGCAGCCCCGAGGGACAGGTTAATTCACCCCTCCACTTT. This codes for CASSPEGQVNSPLHF.

V gene TRBV5-1 combines with J gene TRBJ2-7; 7 bases are a match to TRBD2. Trimming removed 5 bases from V and 3 bases from J; junction bases left unmatched: 8. There are 14 residues in the CDR3. Germline V gives CDR1 SGHRS, CDR2 YFSETQ. The CDR3 DNA reads as TGCGCCAGCAGGGTAACGGGAGGAGGCTACGAGCAGTACTTC. Translated, it gives CASRVTGGGYEQYF.

This rearrangement joins TRBV5-6 to TRBJ2-6, with unresolved D. Germline CDR1 reads SGHDT; CDR2 reads YYEEEE. V was cut by 2 bases and J by 2 bases, with 11 bases left in between. CDR3 size: 16 residues. CDR3 nucleotide sequence: TGTGCCAGCAGCTTTAGCACTCAACCTGGGGCCAACGTCCTGACTTTC. This translates into CASSFSTQPGANVLTF.

The chain recombines TRBV20-1 with TRBJ1-1, with D tentatively TRBD1 (6 bases). V was pared by 3 bases and J by 3 bases, with 17 bases between. CDR3 length equals 15 residues. CDR1 and CDR2 from the germline V gene are DFQATT and SNEGSKA (reference sequence). As DNA, the CDR3 is TGCAGTGCTAGTCACACAGGGCTGGTGGACACTGAAGCTTTCTTT. Translated: CSASHTGLVDTEAFF.

In DNA form, the CDR3 reads TGTGCCAGTACCGGACAGGGTTCGGGCTATGGCTACACCTTC. Its translation: CASTGQGSGYGYTF. The V call is TRBV19, the J call TRBJ1-2; 8 bases match TRBD1. This CDR3 contains 14 residues. The V gene end was trimmed by 7 bases and the J gene end by 4 bases; junction bases not matched to a gene: 8. Germline V gene sequence: CDR1 LNHDA, CDR2 SQIVND (reference sequence).

The rearrangement uses TRBV12-3 or TRBV12-4 and TRBJ2-7, with no clear D. This CDR3 spans 13 amino acids. Trimming stripped 6 bases from V and 3 bases from J, with 12 bases between. The CDR3 DNA reads TGTGCCAGCAGATCAGCCCAGGACTACGAGCAGTACTTC. Its protein product is CASRSAQDYEQYF.

This chain uses TRBV7-8 with TRBJ1-1; 11 positions match TRBD1. There are 16 residues in the CDR3. In germline, CDR1 is SGHVS, CDR2 FQNEAQ. V lost 5 bases, J lost 6 bases, and 11 bases stayed unmatched. CDR3 sequence: CASSDIGTGGSAEAFF. Here the CDR3 DNA reads TGTGCCAGCAGCGACATCGGGACAGGGGGTTCCGCTGAAGCTTTCTTT.

This clone has ten or more counts. The J gene is TRBJ2-7, the V gene TRBV6-2 or TRBV6-3, with D maybe TRBD2 (5 bases). The CDR3 sequence is 13 residues long. CDR1 and CDR2 from the germline V gene are MNHEY and SVGEGT. Trimming stripped 2 bases from V and 2 bases from J, with 7 bases between. CDR3 sequence: CASSYSGAYEQYF. The CDR3 DNA is TGTGCCAGCAGTTACAGCGGAGCCTACGAGCAGTACTTC.

The chain has TRBV29-1 and TRBJ1-1; D not certain. The CDR3 runs to 13 residues. Trimming removed 3 bases at V and 2 bases at J, with 10 bases between. Germline assignment: CDR1 SQVTM and CDR2 ANQGSEA. The CDR3 spells CSVDGQTNTEAFF. The CDR3 DNA sequence: TGCAGCGTTGATGGGCAGACCAACACTGAAGCTTTCTTT.

This clone was counted once. The J gene is TRBJ2-1, the V gene TRBV12-3 or TRBV12-4; D remains unclear. Trimming left V 6 bases short and J 0 bases short, with 6 bases between. CDR3 size: 13 residues. CDR3 nucleotides: TGTGCCAGCAGATTTAGCTCCTACAATGAGCAGTTCTTC. It translates to CASRFSSYNEQFF.

V gene TRBV6-6 combines with J gene TRBJ2-5, with 12 positions matching TRBD2. The CDR3 covers 15 residues. The V gene end was trimmed by 5 bases and the J gene end by 5 bases; junction bases not matched to a gene: 6. Germline CDR1 reads MNHNY; CDR2 reads SVGAGI (reference sequence). CDR3 in DNA: TGTGCCAGCAGTCCTAGCGGGAGGGCCGTGGAGACCCAGTACTTC. Amino acid sequence: CASSPSGRAVETQYF.

The V call is TRBV2, the J call TRBJ2-5, with a weak D call TRBD1 (7 bases). Germline V CDR1 and CDR2: SNHLY, FYNNEI. CDR3 length: 14 residues. Trimming removed 4 bases at V and 3 bases at J, with 12 bases between. CDR3 DNA sequence: TGTGCCAGCAGTGGGACTACAGGGGAAGAGACCCAGTACTTC. The encoded protein is CASSGTTGEETQYF.

The chain employs TRBV7-6 and TRBJ2-1, with 9 bases identical to TRBD2. The CDR3 spans 19 residues. V trimming: 5 bases; J trimming: 6 bases; junction bases outside the gene matches: 20. Germline V gene lookup returns CDR1 SGHVS and CDR2 FNYEAQ. CDR3 DNA: TGTGCCAGCAGCAAAAGAGGATGGGGTAGCGGGAGCCCTCTCAATGAGCAGTTCTTC. Its translation: CASSKRGWGSGSPLNEQFF.

The rearrangement links TRBV7-2 to TRBJ2-7; TRBD2 is a possible D gene (6 bases). The CDR3 runs to 15 residues. CDR1 SGHTA and CDR2 FQGNSA come from the germline V gene. The V end was cut by 3 bases, the J end by 5 bases, with 17 bases between. CDR3 nucleotide sequence: TGTGCCAGCAGCTTGAGGTTAGGAGGGCGCAACGAGCAGTACTTC. Encoded protein: CASSLRLGGRNEQYF.

The chain employs TRBV18 and TRBJ2-3; TRBD2 aligns across 7 bases. The CDR3 totals 15 residues. Germline V CDR1 and CDR2: KGHSH, LQKENI. The V and J ends lost 0 bases and 0 bases, in that order; junction bases with no gene match: 0. The CDR3 reads CASSPPGLSTDTQYF. In DNA, the CDR3 is TGTGCCAGCTCACCACCGGGACTAAGCACAGATACGCAGTATTTT.

The genes are TRBV5-1 and TRBJ1-3, with D unresolved. Germline values: CDR1 SGHRS, CDR2 YFSETQ. With 4 bases removed from V and 4 bases from J, the gap between germline ends came to 9 bases. This CDR3 is built from 13 residues. CDR3 coding DNA: TGCGCCAGCAGCACGGGTGGGGGAAACACCATATATTTT. Translating gives CASSTGGGNTIYF.

This sequence joins TRBV30 and TRBJ1-4; D ambiguous. CDR1 is GTSNPN, CDR2 SVGIG, per germline (reference sequence). The CDR3 loop spans 14 amino acids. The V end was cut by 5 bases, the J end by 5 bases, with 15 bases between. The CDR3 loop reads CAWAASTRNEKLFF. For the CDR3, the DNA is TGTGCCTGGGCCGCCAGTACAAGAAATGAAAAACTGTTTTTT.

This clone was detected a few times. The chain combines TRBV19 with TRBJ1-2; D not certain. The ends were cut back, 9 bases at V and 1 base at J, with 6 bases in the middle. From germline, CDR1 is LNHDA and CDR2 SQIVND (reference sequence). CDR3 size: 11 residues. This CDR3 reads CASDNNYGYTF. CDR3 sequence (DNA): TGTGCCAGCGACAATAACTATGGCTACACCTTC.